This T cell receptor (beta chain) was retrieved from a study of T cell responses to AZD1222 COVID-19 vaccine (dated by TCRdb to about 2021). Turning to the overall study: Because spike-specific TCR depth and breadth did not differ between the two schedules, AZD1222 recipients who got a second dose at roughly 4 weeks were pooled with those who got a second dose at roughly 12 weeks. Trial participants were enrolled into age subgroups of 18-55, 56-69 and 70-plus years, which contained about 150, 27 and 61 TCR-sequenced participants, respectively. TCR sequencing was performed for about 240 trial participants, of whom about 200 were given two doses of AZD1222 and around 25 were given two doses of MenACWY control vaccine. Points the paper makes about the study in general: Because no day 14 peak-response samples were available, repertoires were characterized only after the peak T cell response. CD4 TCRs associated with the vaccine covered the entire spike protein, and the dominant responses were in regions 160-218 and 743-854. Conclusions about previously exposed vaccinees are limited because only a handful of AZD1222 recipients were SARS-CoV-2 seropositive at baseline. Most participants were white British and females outnumbered males, and the authors suggested that clonal diversity may have been underestimated. The 56-69-year group was small, and its depth increase did not reach significance, likely because of low power. After two AZD1222 doses, spike-specific TCR breadth and depth were significantly higher than at day 0 and than in MenACWY recipients. Nearly half of unique spike-specific TCRs reportedly recognized epitopes outside regions mutated in the B.1.351 and B.1.1.7 variants.

Taken from the germline V gene, the CDR1 and CDR2 loops are SGHTA and FQGNSA. Trimming removed 5 bases from V and 4 bases from J; the gene matches leave 7 bases unexplained. CDR3 length: 14 amino acids, cysteine to phenylalanine. The read is trimmed to its CDR3 DNA, 42 bases read in frame from base 1. The CDR3 regions of human TCRbeta chains were subjected to immunosequencing. Regarding the original processing steps: Repertoire TCRs were checked for matches against a reference library of SARS-CoV-2-specific TCRs that had been generated using the MIRA antigen-specificity platform. Breadth was defined as the fraction of unique TCRs that were SARS-CoV-2-associated. Depth was defined as the fraction of total T cells that were SARS-CoV-2-associated. Using the MIRA data, every spike-specific TCR was mapped to the spike region that the TCR reacted to and assigned to either a CD4 or a CD8 class. Log10-transformed breadth and depth values were compared by one-way ANOVA with Sidak's multiple comparisons tests. Imported from immuneACCESS, the table was reduced by TCRdb to in-frame sequences with V and J called. These copies leave out some clones; in studies compared against another copy, an unresolved V gene accounts for under half, and the cause of the remainder is not known. V, J and clone size were drawn from that table, and D and trimming were deduced from the DNA. The sample yields 90,000 to 120,000 clones; around nine tenths were counted once. In total, the top ten clones hold roughly a fifth of the sample.

Read against the paper, the sample's time point label means: baseline before first vaccination. Vaccinee samples were obtained from the UK trials COV001 and COV002, which included a single-blind randomized controlled phase 2/3 trial of AZD1222 (ChAdOx1 nCoV-19) in healthy adults. For TCRbeta chain sequencing, PBMC samples were collected from trial participants at day 0 and at day 28 after the second dose. Turning to this clone: Its antigen remains undetermined. The input lacks base qualities; no much larger clone sits a single base away.

Sequencing used peripheral blood, obtained on day 0 of AZD1222 vaccination. The chain is encoded by TRBV7-2 joined to TRBJ1-2; 7 of the junction bases match TRBD1. The sequence was obtained from an adult in good health. The base sequence is TGTGCCAGCAGCACCAACCCAGGGGGCTATGGCTACACCTTC. Its amino acids are CASSTNPGGYGYTF.